The 3 T cell receptor beta chains reported below all come from one sample, sequenced in a study of long-term antiretroviral therapy in people with HIV (dated by TCRdb to 2022 to 2024). The immunoSEQ hsTCRB v3.0 assay was used at survey level resolution to sequence the TRB variable region. The clones in this table, taken by TCRdb from immuneACCESS, are in-frame only. Not every clone is retained; where verified, under half of the shortfall comes from an unresolved V gene, and the cause of the rest is unknown. The sample table lists some 23,000 clones, 76% of them with a count of one. Approximately 4.9% of the sample is taken by the ten largest. This material consisted of unsorted PBMCs, taken 0.5 years after starting antiretroviral therapy. The receptors stem from a woman aged 40 to 55 with HIV.

This chain joins TRBV5-1 and TRBJ2-2, with 12 bases lining up with TRBD1. The CDR3 length is 15 residues. Germline V gene lookup returns CDR1 SGHRS and CDR2 YFSETQ. The J segment lost 7 bases and the V segment lost 6 bases, leaving 7 bases of the junction unmatched. DNA for the CDR3: TGCGCCAGCACCGGAGGGACAGGGGGCATCGGGGAGCTGTTTTTT. This gives the protein CASTGGTGGIGELFF.

The chain recombines TRBV2 with TRBJ2-2; D is ambiguous. The V and J ends lost 4 bases and 1 base respectively, with 4 bases between them. CDR3 length: 13 amino acids. The V gene's germline CDR1 is SNHLY and CDR2 FYNNEI. CDR3 bases: TGTGCCAGCAGTGCAGAGAACACCGGGGAGCTGTTTTTT. This encodes CASSAENTGELFF.

The chain carries TRBV4-3 and TRBJ1-1; the D gene is possibly TRBD1 (5 bases). V lost 4 bases and J 6 bases, leaving 21 bases between the germline ends. The CDR3 has 16 amino acids. The germline V gene has CDR1 LGHNA and CDR2 YSLEER. CDR3 bases: TGCGCCAGCAGCCGCGGCGGGACTGGGAGGTACGCTGAAGCTTTCTTT. Translating it yields CASSRGGTGRYAEAFF.